These 10 T cell receptor beta chains were sequenced from one sample in a study of OX40 agonist ivuxolimab in advanced cancers. Profiled with immunoSEQ multiplex PCR; TCRdb holds only in-frame clones, not every one. The repertoire holds over 50,000 clones, with about 92% as singletons. Sample: CD4+ or CD8+ T cells sorted from blood, taken in a trial of the OX40 agonist ivuxolimab. These receptor sequences come from an adult with an advanced solid tumor such as melanoma, head and neck, liver or kidney cancer.

Comments on this clone: Mismatch with germline at one junction end may stem from a read error. Additional DNA sequences in this sample encode the identical CDR3. The chain couples TRBV28 to TRBJ1-5, with 8 bases aligning to TRBD1. Germline CDR1 MDHEN, CDR2 SYDVKM. There are 15 residues in the CDR3. The CDR3 DNA sequence: TGTGCCAGTAGTTTATCTCCAGGGGGCCATCAGCCCCAGCATTTT. Its protein product is CASSLSPGGHQPQHF. Full variable domain (outside the CDR3, taken from reference TRBV28 and TRBJ1-5): DVKVTQSSRYLVKRTGEKVFLECVQDMDHENMFWYRQDPGLGLRLIYFSYDVKMKEKGDIPEGYSVSREKKERFSLILESASTNQTSMYLCASSLSPGGHQPQHFGDGTRLSIL.

The chain uses TRBV4-2 and TRBJ2-5, with D possibly being TRBD2 (5 bases). The CDR3 covers 15 residues. CDR1 and CDR2 (germline): LGHNA, YNFKEQ. V was shortened by 1 base and J by 5 bases, with 14 bases between the two germline ends. This CDR3 is CASSQVSGVGETQYF. Here the CDR3 DNA reads TGTGCCAGCAGCCAAGTGTCCGGGGTTGGGGAGACCCAGTACTTC.

The chain is built from TRBV30 and TRBJ1-5; D possibly corresponds to TRBD1 (5 bases). Germline-derived CDR1 and CDR2 are GTSNPN and SVGIG (reference sequence). This CDR3 has 13 amino acids. V lost 3 bases to trimming and J lost 7 bases, with 13 bases between them. The CDR3 loop reads CAWSATEYQPQHF. The CDR3 bases are TGTGCCTGGAGCGCGACAGAGTACCAGCCCCAGCATTTT.

The chain combines TRBV7-9 with TRBJ1-5; tentative D call: TRBD1 (6 bases). The germline V and J ends were trimmed by 1 base and 7 bases, with 8 bases remaining between them. This CDR3 contains 13 residues. CDR1 is SEHNR, CDR2 FQNEAQ, per germline (reference sequence). CDR3 nucleotide sequence: TGTGCCAGCAGCTTAGGGGGGGCCCAGCCCCAGCATTTT. Translating it yields CASSLGGAQPQHF.

As DNA, the CDR3 is TGTGCCAGCAGTTACTCGTTAACGTACCAAGAGACCCAGTACTTC. Protein product: CASSYSLTYQETQYF. The chain employs TRBV6-5 and TRBJ2-5, with D unresolved. Germline CDR1 and CDR2: MNHEY and SVGAGI. V was pared by 0 bases and J by 0 bases, with 8 bases between. The CDR3 covers 15 residues.

The chain carries TRBV2 and TRBJ2-1; possible D gene TRBD2, 5 bases. V gave up 4 bases and J gave up 0 bases, with 10 bases separating them. Germline loops: CDR1 SNHLY, CDR2 FYNNEI. The CDR3 loop spans 15 amino acids. This CDR3 reads CASSGGGSSYNEQFF. The CDR3 bases are TGTGCCAGCAGTGGTGGAGGAAGCTCCTACAATGAGCAGTTCTTC.

The rearrangement links TRBV28 to TRBJ1-2; no reliable D call. This CDR3 is built from 10 residues. The V gene lost 6 bases and the J gene lost 6 bases, with 5 bases spanning the gap. Germline V gene data show CDR1 as MDHEN and CDR2 as SYDVKM. CDR3 protein: CASRNNGYTF. The CDR3 region has the DNA TGTGCCAGCAGGAACAATGGCTACACCTTC.

The chain combines TRBV29-1 with TRBJ2-3, with a weak D call TRBD2 (5 bases). The germline V gene encodes CDR1 SQVTM and CDR2 ANQGSEA. The CDR3 contains 15 residues. The V gene lost 4 bases and the J gene lost 6 bases, with 20 bases spanning the gap. CDR3 nucleotide sequence: TGCAGCGTTGTACCCATGGAGACACGGAGGGATACGCAGTATTTT. Residues: CSVVPMETRRDTQYF.

The chain is built from TRBV13 and TRBJ2-1; 9 nucleotides match TRBD1. The CDR3 consists of 16 residues. V shed 4 bases, J shed 2 bases, and the junction held 6 bases outside the gene matches. CDR1 is PRHDT and CDR2 is FYEKMQ in the germline V gene (reference sequence). The CDR3 here is CASSYLRDRAYNEQFF. The DNA of the CDR3 is TGTGCCAGCAGCTACCTCCGGGACAGGGCCTACAATGAGCAGTTCTTC.

This clone was seen just once. The rearrangement uses TRBV30 and TRBJ1-1; no reliable D call. The CDR3 contains 13 residues. Trimming left V 0 bases short and J 1 base short, with 6 bases between. CDR1 is GTSNPN, CDR2 SVGIG, per germline (reference sequence). The CDR3 nucleotides read TGTGCCTGGAGTGTATTTACGAACACTGAAGCTTTCTTT. Translation: CAWSVFTNTEAFF.